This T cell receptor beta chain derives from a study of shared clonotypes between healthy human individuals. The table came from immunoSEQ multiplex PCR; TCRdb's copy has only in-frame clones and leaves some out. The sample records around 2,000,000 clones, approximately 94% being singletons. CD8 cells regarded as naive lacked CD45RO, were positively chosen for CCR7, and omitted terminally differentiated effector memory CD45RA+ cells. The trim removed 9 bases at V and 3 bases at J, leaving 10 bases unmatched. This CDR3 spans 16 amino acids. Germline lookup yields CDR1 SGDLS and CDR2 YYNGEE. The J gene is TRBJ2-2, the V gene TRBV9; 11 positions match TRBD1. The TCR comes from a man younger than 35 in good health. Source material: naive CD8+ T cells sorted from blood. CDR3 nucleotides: TGTGCCACCTCGAGCGGGACAGGGGGGTACACCGGGGAGCTGTTTTTT. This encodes CATSSGTGGYTGELFF.